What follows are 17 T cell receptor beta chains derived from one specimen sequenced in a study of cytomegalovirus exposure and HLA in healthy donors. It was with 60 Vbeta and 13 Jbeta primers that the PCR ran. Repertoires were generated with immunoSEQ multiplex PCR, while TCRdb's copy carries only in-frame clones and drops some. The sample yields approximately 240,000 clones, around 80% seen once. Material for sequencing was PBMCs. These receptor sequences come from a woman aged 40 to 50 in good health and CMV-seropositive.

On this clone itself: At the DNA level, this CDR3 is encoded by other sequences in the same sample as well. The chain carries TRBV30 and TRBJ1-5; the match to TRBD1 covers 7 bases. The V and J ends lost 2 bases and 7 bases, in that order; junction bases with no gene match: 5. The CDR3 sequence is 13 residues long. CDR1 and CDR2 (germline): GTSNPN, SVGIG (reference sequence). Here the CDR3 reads CAWSNRGEQPQHF. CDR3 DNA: TGTGCCTGGAGTAACAGGGGCGAGCAGCCCCAGCATTTT.

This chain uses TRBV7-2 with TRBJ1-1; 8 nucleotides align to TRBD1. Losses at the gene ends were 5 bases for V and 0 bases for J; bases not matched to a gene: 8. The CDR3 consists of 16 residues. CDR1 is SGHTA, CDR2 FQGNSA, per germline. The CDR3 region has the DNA TGTGCCAGCAGCCGTAGACAGGGGAACATGAACACTGAAGCTTTCTTT. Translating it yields CASSRRQGNMNTEAFF.

CDR3 nucleotides: TGTGCCAGCAGCCAAGGTGGACTGCTCTCTGGGGCCAACGTCCTGACTTTC. The encoded protein is CASSQGGLLSGANVLTF. The chain couples TRBV4-2 to TRBJ2-6, with a tentative D call TRBD2 (5 bases). Deletions cut 1 base from V and 0 bases from J, with 10 bases between. The CDR3 totals 17 residues. Germline V gene sequence: CDR1 LGHNA, CDR2 YNFKEQ.

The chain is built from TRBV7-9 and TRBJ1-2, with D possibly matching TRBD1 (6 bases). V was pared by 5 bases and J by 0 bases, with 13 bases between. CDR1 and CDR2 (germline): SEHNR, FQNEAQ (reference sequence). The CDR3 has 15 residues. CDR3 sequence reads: CASSAVQGPNYGYTF. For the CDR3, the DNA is TGTGCCAGCAGCGCAGTACAGGGACCTAACTATGGCTACACCTTC.

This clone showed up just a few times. The CDR3 loop is CASSGDSHEQYF. The CDR3 DNA follows: TGTGCCAGCAGTGGAGACTCTCACGAGCAGTACTTC. The genes are TRBV25-1 and TRBJ2-7, with no clear D. With 4 bases removed from V and 5 bases from J, the gap between germline ends came to 9 bases. This CDR3 region has 12 residues. CDR1 is MGHDK, CDR2 SYGVNS, per germline.

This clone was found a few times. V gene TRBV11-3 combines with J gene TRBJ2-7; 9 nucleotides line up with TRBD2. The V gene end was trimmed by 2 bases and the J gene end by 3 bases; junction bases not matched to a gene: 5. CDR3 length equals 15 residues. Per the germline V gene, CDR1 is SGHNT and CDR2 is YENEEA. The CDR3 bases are TGTGCCAGCAGCTTATTCCCTAGCGGGATCTACGAGCAGTACTTC. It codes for CASSLFPSGIYEQYF.

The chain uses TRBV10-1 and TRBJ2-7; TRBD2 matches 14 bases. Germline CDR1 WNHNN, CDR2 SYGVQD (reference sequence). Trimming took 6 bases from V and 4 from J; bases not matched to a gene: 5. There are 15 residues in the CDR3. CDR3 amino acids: CASSTGTSGSYEQYF. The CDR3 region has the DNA TGCGCCAGCAGCACCGGGACTAGCGGGAGTTACGAGCAGTACTTC.

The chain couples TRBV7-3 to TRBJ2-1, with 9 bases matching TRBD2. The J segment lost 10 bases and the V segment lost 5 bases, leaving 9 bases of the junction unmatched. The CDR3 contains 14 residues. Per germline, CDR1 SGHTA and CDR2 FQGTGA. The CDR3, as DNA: TGTGCCAGCAGCCAAGATAGCGGGAGATGGGAGCAGTTCTTC. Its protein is CASSQDSGRWEQFF.

The CDR3 DNA reads TGCGCCAGCAGCCCGGGACTAGCGGGGGGTAGTCCGCAGTATTTT. Translated, it gives CASSPGLAGGSPQYF. V is TRBV5-1 and J is TRBJ2-3, with TRBD2 identical over 15 bases. V dropped 4 bases and J dropped 10; count of bases not matched to a gene: 7. Germline V gene data show CDR1 as SGHRS and CDR2 as YFSETQ. This CDR3 has 15 amino acids.

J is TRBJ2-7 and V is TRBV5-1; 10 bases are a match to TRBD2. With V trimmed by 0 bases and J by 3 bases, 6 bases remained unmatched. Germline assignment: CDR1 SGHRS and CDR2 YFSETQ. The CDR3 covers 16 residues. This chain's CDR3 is CASSLGFSSGSYEQYF. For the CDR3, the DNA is TGCGCCAGCAGCTTGGGATTTTCTAGCGGGAGCTACGAGCAGTACTTC.

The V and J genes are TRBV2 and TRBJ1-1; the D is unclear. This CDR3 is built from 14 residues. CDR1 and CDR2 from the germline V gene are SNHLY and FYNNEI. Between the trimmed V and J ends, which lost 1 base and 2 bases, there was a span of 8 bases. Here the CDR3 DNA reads TGTGCCAGCAGTGAAGGGCTCATTAACACTGAAGCTTTCTTT. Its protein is CASSEGLINTEAFF.

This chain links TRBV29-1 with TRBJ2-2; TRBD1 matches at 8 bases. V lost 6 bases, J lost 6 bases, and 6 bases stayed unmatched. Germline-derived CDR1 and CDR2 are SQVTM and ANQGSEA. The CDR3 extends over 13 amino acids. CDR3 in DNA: TGCAGCGTCGGTACAGGGGGAGCCGGGGAGCTGTTTTTT. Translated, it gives CSVGTGGAGELFF.

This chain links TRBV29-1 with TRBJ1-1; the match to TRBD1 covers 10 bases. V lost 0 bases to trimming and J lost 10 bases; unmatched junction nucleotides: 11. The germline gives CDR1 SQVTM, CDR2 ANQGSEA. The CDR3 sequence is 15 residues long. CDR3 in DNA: TGCAGCGTTGAAGATCAGGGGACAGGGGCCGGGGTAGCTTTCTTT. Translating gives CSVEDQGTGAGVAFF.

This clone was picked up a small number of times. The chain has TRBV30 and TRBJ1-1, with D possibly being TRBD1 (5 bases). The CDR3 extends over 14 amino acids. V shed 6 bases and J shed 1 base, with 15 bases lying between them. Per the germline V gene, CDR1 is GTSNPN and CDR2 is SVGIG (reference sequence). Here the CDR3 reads CACEAGSGNTEAFF. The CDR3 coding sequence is TGTGCCTGCGAAGCAGGGTCGGGGAACACTGAAGCTTTCTTT.

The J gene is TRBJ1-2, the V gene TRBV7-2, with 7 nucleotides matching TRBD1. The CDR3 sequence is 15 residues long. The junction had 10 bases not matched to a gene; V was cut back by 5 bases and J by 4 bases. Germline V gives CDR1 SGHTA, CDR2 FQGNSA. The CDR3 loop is CASSPRQGRGYGYTF. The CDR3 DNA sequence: TGTGCCAGCAGCCCCCGACAGGGTAGGGGCTATGGCTACACCTTC.

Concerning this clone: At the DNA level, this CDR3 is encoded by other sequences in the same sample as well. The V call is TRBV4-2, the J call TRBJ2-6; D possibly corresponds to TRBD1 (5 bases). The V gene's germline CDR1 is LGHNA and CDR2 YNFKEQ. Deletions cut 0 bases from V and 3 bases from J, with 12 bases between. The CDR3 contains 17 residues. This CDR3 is CASSQDLSGFGANVLTF. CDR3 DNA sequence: TGTGCCAGCAGCCAAGATTTATCAGGGTTTGGGGCCAACGTCCTGACTTTC.

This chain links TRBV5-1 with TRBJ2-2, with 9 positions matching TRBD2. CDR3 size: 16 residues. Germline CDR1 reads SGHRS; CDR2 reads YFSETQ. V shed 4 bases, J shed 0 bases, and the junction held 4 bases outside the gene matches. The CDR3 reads CASSGLAGANTGELFF. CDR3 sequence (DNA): TGCGCCAGCAGCGGATTAGCGGGGGCGAACACCGGGGAGCTGTTTTTT.